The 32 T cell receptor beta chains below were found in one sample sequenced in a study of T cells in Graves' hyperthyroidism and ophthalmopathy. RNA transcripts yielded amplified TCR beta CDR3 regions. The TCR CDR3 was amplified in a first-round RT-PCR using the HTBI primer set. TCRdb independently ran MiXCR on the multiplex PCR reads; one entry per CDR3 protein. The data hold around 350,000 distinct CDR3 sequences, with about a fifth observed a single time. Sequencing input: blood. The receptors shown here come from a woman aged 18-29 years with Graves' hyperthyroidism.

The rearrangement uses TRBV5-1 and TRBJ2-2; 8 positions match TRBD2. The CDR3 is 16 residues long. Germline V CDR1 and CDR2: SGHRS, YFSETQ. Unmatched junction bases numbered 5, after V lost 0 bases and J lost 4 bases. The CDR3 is CASSLAAGGVTGELFF. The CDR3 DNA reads TGCGCCAGCAGCTTGGCCGCCGGGGGGGTCACCGGGGAGCTGTTTTTT.

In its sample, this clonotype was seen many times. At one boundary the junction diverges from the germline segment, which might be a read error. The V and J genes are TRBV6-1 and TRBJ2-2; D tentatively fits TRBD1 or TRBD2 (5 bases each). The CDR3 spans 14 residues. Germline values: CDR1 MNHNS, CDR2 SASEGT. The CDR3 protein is CTSLGTGQTGELFF. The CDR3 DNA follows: TGTACCAGCCTGGGGACGGGTCAGACCGGGGAGCTGTTTTTT.

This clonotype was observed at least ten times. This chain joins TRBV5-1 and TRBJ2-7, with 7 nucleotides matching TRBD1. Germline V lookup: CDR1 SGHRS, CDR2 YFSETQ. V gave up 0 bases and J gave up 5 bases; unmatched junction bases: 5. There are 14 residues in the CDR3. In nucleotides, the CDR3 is TGCGCCAGCAGCTTGGCAGGGGGATTGGACGAGCAGTACTTC. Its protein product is CASSLAGGLDEQYF. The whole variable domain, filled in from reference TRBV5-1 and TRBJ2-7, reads KAGVTQTPRYLIKTRGQQVTLSCSPISGHRSVSWYQQTPGQGLQFLFEYFSETQRNKGNFPGRFSGRQFSNSRSEMNVSTLELGDSALYLCASSLAGGLDEQYFGPGTRLTVT.

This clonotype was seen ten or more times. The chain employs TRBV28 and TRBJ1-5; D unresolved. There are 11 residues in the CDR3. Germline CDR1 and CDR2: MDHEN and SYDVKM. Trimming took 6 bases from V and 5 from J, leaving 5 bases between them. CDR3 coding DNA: TGTGCCAGCAGCATCTATCAGCCCCAGCATTTT. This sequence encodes CASSIYQPQHF.

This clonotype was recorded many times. CDR3 DNA sequence: TGTGCCAGTAGTCACGGAGGGACGAGCGAGCAGTACTTC. Its protein product is CASSHGGTSEQYF. This chain joins TRBV19 and TRBJ2-7; TRBD2 is a possible D gene (6 bases). This CDR3 spans 13 amino acids. Per germline, CDR1 LNHDA and CDR2 SQIVND (reference sequence). Trimming pared 5 bases from V and 6 bases from J, leaving 14 bases between.

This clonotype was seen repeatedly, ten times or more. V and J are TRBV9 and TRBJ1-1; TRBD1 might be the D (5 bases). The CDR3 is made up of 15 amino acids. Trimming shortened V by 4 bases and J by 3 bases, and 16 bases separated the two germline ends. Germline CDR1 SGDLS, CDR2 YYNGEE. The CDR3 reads CASSIGTVGYTEAFF. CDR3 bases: TGTGCCAGCAGCATAGGGACGGTAGGGTACACTGAAGCTTTCTTT.

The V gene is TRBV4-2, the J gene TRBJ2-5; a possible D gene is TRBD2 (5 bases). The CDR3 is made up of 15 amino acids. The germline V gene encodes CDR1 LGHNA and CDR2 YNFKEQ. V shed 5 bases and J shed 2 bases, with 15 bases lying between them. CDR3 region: CASSGMSGQQETQYF. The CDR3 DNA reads TGTGCCAGCAGCGGGATGAGCGGCCAACAAGAGACCCAGTACTTC.

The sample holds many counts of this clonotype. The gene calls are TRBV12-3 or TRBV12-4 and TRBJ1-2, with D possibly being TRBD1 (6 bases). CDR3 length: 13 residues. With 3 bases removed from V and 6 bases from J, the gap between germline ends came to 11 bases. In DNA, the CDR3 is TGTGCCAGCAGTTTGGGGGACAAAGATGGCTACACCTTC. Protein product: CASSLGDKDGYTF.

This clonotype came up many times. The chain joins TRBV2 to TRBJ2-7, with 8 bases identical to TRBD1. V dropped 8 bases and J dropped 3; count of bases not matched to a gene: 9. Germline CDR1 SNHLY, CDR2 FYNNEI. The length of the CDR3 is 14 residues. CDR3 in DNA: TGTGCCAGCCAACCGGGACAGGTGATCTACGAGCAGTACTTC. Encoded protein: CASQPGQVIYEQYF.

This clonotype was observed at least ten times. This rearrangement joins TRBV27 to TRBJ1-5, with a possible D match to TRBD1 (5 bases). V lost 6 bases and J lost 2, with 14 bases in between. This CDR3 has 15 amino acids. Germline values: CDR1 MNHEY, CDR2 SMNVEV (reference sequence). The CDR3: CASSPGIVRNQPQHF. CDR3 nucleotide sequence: TGTGCCAGCAGCCCAGGGATAGTCCGCAATCAGCCCCAGCATTTT.

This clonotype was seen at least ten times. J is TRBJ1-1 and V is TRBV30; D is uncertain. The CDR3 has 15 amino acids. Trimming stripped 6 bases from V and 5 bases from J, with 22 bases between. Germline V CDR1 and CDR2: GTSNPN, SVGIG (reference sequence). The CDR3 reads CACQSRTLRGTEAFF. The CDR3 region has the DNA TGTGCCTGTCAATCCCGGACCCTTCGAGGGACTGAAGCTTTCTTT.

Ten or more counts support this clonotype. CDR3 DNA sequence: TGCAGTGCTAGTTCTTCCCAGGGGCAAGAGACCCAGTACTTC. Translation: CSASSSQGQETQYF. The J gene is TRBJ2-5, the V gene TRBV20-1; perhaps TRBD1 as D (6 bases). With 3 bases removed from V and 2 bases from J, the gap between germline ends came to 13 bases. Per germline, CDR1 DFQATT and CDR2 SNEGSKA (reference sequence). The CDR3 contains 14 residues.

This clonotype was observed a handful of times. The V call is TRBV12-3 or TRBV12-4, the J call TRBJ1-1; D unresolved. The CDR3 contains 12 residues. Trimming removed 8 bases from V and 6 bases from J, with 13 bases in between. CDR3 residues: CASGRAGPEAFF. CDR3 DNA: TGTGCCAGCGGGAGGGCCGGACCTGAAGCTTTCTTT.

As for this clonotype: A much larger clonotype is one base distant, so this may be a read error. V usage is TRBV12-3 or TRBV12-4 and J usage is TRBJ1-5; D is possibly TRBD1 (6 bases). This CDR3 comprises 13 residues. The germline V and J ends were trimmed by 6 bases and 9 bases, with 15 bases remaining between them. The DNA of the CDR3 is TGTGCCAGCAGAGTGGTCAGGGGAGGGCCCCAGCATTTT. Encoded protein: CASRVVRGGPQHF.

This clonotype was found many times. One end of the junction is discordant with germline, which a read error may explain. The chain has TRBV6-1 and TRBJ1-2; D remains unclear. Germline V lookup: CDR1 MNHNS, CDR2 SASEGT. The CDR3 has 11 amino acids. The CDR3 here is CASLAGYGCTF. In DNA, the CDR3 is TGTGCCAGCTTAGCGGGCTATGGCTGCACCTTC.

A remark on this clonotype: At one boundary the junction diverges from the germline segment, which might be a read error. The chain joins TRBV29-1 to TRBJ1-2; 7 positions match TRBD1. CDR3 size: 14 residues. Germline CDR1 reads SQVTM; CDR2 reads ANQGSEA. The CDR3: CSIERPGGNYGYTF. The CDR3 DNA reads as TGCAGCATTGAACGGCCAGGGGGTAACTATGGCTACACCTTC.

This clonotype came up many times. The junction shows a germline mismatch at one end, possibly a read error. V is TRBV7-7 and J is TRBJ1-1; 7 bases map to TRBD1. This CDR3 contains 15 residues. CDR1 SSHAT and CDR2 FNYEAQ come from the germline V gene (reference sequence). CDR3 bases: TGTGCTAGCAGCTCCCTTGGAGGGGGCAATACTGAAGCTTTCTTT. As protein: CASSSLGGGNTEAFF.

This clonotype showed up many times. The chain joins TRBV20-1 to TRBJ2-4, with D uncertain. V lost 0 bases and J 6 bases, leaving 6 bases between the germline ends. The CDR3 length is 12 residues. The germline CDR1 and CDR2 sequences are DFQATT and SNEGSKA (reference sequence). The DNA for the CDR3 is TGCAGTGCTAGAGATACGGGAAACATTCAGTACTTC. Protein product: CSARDTGNIQYF.

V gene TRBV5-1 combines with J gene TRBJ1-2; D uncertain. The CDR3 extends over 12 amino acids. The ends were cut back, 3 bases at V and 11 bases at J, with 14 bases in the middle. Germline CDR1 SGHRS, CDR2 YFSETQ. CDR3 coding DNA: TGCGCCAGCAGCTGGTATTCCCGTGGTTACACCTTC. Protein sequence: CASSWYSRGYTF.

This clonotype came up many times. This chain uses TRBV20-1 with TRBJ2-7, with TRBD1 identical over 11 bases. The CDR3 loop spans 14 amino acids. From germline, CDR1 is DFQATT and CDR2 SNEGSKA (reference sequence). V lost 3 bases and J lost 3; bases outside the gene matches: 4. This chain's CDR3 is CSASGQGAIYEQYF. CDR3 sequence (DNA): TGCAGTGCTAGTGGACAGGGGGCAATCTACGAGCAGTACTTC.

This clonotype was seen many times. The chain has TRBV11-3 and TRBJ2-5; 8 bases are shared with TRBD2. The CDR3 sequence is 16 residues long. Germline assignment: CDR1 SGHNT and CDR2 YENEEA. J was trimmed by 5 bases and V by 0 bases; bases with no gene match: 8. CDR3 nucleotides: TGTGCCAGCAGCTTAGATACCCCGGGGGGGAAGGAGACCCAGTACTTC. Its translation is CASSLDTPGGKETQYF.

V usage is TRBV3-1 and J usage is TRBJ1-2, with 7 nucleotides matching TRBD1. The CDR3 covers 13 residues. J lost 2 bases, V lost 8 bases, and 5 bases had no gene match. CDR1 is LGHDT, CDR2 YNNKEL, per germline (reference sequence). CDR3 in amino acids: CASRQGSNYGYTF. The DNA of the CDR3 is TGTGCCAGCCGACAGGGCTCCAACTATGGCTACACCTTC.

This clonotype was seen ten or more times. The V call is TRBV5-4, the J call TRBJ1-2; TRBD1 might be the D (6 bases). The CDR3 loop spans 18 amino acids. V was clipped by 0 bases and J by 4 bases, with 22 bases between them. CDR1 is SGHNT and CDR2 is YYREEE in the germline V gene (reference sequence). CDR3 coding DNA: TGTGCCAGCAGCTTGGAGAATGACAGGATGGCTGGAGGCTATGGCTACACCTTC. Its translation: CASSLENDRMAGGYGYTF.

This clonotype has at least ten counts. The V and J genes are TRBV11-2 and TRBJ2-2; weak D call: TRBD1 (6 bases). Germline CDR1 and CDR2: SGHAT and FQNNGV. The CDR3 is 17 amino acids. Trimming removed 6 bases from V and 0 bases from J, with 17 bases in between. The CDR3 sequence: CASSPAWGLSNTGELFF. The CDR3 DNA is TGTGCCAGCAGTCCCGCCTGGGGGCTCTCGAACACCGGGGAGCTGTTTTTT.

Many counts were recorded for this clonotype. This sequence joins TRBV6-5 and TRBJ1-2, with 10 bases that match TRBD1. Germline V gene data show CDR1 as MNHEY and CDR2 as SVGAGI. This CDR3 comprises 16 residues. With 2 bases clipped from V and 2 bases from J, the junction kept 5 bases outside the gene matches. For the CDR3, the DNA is TGTGCCAGCAGTTACGGGACAGGGGACCACAACTATGGCTACACCTTC. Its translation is CASSYGTGDHNYGYTF.

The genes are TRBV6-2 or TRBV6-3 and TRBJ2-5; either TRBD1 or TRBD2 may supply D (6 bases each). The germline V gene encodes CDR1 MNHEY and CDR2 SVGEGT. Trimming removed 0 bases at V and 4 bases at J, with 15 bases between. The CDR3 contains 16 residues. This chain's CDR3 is CASSYSTGARGETQYF. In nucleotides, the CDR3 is TGTGCCAGCAGTTACTCTACGGGGGCGAGGGGAGAGACCCAGTACTTC.

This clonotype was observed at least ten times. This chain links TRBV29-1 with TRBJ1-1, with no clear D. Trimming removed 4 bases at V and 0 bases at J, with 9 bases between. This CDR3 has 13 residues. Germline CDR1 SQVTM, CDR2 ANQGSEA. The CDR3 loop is CSVVSVVNTEAFF. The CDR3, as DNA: TGCAGCGTTGTATCGGTTGTGAACACTGAAGCTTTCTTT.

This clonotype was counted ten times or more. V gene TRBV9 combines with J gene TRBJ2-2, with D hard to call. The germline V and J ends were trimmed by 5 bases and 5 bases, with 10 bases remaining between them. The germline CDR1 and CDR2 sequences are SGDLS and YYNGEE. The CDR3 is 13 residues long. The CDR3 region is CASRTGKTGELFF. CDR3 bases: TGTGCCAGCAGGACTGGAAAGACCGGGGAGCTGTTTTTT.

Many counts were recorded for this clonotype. CDR3 in amino acids: CSARVSGGRGETQYF. The CDR3 DNA reads as TGCAGTGCTAGAGTCAGCGGAGGGCGGGGAGAGACCCAGTACTTC. This sequence joins TRBV20-1 and TRBJ2-5, with D maybe TRBD2 (6 bases). CDR3 length: 15 residues. The V end lost 1 base, the J end lost 4 bases, and 16 bases lay between the germline ends. CDR1 is DFQATT and CDR2 is SNEGSKA in the germline V gene (reference sequence).

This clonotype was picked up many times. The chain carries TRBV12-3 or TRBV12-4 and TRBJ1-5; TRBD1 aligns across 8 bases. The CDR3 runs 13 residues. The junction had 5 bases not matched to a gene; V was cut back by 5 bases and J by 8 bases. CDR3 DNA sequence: TGTGCCAGCAGTCCAGGGGGCCGTAAGCCCCAGCATTTT. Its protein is CASSPGGRKPQHF.

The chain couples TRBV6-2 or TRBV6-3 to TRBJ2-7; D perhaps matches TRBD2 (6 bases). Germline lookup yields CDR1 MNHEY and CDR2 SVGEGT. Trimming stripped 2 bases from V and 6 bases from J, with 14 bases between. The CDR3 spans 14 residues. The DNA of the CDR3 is TGTGCCAGCAGTTACCCGGGGACTGGTCGCGAGCAGTACTTC. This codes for CASSYPGTGREQYF.

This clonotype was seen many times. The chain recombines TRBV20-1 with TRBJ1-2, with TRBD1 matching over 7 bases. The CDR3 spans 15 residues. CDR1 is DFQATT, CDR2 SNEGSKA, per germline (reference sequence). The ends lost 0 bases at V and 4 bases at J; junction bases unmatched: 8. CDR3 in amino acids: CSAREGQLLGYGYTF. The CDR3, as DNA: TGCAGTGCTAGAGAGGGACAGCTCCTGGGCTATGGCTACACCTTC.